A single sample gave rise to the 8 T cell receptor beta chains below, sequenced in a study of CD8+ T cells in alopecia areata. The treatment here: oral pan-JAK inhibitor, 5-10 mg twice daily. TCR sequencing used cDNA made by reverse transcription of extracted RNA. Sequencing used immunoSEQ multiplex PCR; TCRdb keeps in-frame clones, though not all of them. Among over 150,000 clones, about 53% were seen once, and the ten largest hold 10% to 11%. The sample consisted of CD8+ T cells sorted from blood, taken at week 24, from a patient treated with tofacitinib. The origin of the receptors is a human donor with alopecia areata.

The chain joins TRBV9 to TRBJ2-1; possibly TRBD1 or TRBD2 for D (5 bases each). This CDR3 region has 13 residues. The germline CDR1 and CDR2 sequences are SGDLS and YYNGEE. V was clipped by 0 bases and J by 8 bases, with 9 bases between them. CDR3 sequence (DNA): TGTGCCAGCAGCGTAGGGTCGGGACATGAGCAGTTCTTC. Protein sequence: CASSVGSGHEQFF.

The CDR3, as DNA: TGTGCCAGCAGCTTGGGTGCTGAAAAACTGTTTTTT. It specifies CASSLGAEKLFF. The rearrangement uses TRBV5-6 and TRBJ1-4; D not certain. The CDR3 is made up of 12 amino acids. CDR1 and CDR2 (germline): SGHDT, YYEEEE. Trimming cost V 0 bases and J 7 bases, with 4 bases left between them.

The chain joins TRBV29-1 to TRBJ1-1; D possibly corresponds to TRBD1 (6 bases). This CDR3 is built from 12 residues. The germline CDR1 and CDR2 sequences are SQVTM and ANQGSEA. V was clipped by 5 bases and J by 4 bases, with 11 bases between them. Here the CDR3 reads CSVRGLGTEAFF. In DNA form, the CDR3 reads TGCAGCGTTCGGGGGCTGGGCACTGAAGCTTTCTTT.

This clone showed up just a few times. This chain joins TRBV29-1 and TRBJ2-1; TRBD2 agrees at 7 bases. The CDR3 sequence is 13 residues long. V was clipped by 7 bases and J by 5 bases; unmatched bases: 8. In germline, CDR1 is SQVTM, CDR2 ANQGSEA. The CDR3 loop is CSAPGGSHNEQFF. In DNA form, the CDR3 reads TGCAGCGCCCCGGGAGGCAGCCACAATGAGCAGTTCTTC.

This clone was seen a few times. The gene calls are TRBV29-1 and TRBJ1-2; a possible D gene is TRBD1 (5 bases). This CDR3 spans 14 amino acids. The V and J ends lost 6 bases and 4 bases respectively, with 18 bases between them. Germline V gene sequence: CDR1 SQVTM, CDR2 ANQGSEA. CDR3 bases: TGCAGCGTCCGGGATCTCGGGACCGTCTATGGCTACACCTTC. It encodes CSVRDLGTVYGYTF.

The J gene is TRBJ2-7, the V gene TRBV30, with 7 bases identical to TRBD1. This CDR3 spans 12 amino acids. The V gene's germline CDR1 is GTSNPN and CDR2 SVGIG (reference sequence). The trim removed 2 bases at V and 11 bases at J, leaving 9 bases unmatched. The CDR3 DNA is TGTGCCTGGAGTTTGCCACAGGGGATAAAGTACTTC. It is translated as CAWSLPQGIKYF.

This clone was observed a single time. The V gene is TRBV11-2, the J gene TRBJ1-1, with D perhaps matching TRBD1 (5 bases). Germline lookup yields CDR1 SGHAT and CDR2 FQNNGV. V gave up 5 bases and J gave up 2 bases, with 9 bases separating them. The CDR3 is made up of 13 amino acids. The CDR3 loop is CASSRTPNTEAFF. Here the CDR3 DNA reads TGTGCCAGCAGCCGGACACCTAACACTGAAGCTTTCTTT.

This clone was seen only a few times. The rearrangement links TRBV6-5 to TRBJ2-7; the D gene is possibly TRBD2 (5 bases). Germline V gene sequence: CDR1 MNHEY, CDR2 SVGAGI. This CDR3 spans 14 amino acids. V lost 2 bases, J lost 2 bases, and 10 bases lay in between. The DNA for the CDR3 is TGTGCCAGCAGTTACGGGAGCGAAGCCTACGAGCAGTACTTC. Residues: CASSYGSEAYEQYF.